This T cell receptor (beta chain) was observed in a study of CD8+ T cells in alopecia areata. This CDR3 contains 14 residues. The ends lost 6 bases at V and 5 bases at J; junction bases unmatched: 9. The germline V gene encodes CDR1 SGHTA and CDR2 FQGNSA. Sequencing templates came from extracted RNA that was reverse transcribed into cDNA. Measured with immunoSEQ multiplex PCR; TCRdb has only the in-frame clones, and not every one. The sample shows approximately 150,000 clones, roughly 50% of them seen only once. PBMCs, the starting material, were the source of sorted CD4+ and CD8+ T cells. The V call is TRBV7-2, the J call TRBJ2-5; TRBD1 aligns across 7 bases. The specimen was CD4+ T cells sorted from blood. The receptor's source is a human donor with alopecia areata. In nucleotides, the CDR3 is TGTGCCAGCAGAAACCGACAGGGAAACGAGACCCAGTACTTC. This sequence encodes CASRNRQGNETQYF.